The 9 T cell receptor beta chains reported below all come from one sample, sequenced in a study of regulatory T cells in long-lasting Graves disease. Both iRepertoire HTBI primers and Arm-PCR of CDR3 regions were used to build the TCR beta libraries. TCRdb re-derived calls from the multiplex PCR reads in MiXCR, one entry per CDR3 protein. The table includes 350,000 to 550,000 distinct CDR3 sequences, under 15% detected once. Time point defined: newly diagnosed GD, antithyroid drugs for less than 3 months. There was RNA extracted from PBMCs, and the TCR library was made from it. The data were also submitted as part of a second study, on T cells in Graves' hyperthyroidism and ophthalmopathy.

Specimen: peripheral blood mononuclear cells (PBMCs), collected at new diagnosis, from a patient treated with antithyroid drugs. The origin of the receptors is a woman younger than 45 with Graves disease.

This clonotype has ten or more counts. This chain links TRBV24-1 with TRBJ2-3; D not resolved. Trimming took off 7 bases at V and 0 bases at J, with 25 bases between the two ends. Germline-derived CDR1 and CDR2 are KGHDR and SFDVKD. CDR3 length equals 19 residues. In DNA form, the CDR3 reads TGTGCCACCAGATTCCCCCCCACCCAGGCTCCGGCTAGCACAGATACGCAGTATTTT. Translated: CATRFPPTQAPASTDTQYF.

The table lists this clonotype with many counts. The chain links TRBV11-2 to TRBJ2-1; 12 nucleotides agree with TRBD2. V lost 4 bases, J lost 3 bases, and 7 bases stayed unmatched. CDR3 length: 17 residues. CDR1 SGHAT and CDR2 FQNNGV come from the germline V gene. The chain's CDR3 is CASSSRTSGKDYNEQFF. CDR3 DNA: TGTGCCAGCAGCTCGCGGACTAGCGGGAAGGACTACAATGAGCAGTTCTTC.

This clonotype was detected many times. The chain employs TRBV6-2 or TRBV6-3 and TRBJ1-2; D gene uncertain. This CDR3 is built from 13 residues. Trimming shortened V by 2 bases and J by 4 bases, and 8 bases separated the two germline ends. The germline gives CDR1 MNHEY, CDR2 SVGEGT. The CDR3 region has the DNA TGTGCCAGCAGTTACGGCCAGTCCTATGGCTACACCTTC. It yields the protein CASSYGQSYGYTF.

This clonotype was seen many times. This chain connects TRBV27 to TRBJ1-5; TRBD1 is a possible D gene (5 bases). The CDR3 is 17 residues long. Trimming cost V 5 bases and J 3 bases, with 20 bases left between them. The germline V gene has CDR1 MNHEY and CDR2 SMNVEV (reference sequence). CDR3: CASSPSAGTAYNQPQHF. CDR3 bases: TGTGCCAGCAGTCCCTCCGCCGGGACCGCCTACAATCAGCCCCAGCATTTT.

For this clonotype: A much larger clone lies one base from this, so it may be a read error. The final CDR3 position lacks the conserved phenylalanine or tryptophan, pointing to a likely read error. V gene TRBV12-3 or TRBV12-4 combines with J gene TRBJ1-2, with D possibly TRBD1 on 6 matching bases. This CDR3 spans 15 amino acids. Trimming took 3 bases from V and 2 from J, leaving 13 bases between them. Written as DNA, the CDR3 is TGTGCCAGCAGTTTTACCGAAACAGGGAACTATGGCTACACCCTC. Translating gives CASSFTETGNYGYTL.

In DNA form, the CDR3 reads TGCGCCAGCAGCTTGGAGGAGGTTCGGGACAGGGACAGTGATACGCAGTATTTT. Residues: CASSLEEVRDRDSDTQYF. The rearrangement uses TRBV5-1 and TRBJ2-3; 9 nucleotides agree with TRBD1. V trimming: 0 bases; J trimming: 6 bases; junction bases outside the gene matches: 14. CDR3 length: 18 residues. Germline V gene lookup returns CDR1 SGHRS and CDR2 YFSETQ.

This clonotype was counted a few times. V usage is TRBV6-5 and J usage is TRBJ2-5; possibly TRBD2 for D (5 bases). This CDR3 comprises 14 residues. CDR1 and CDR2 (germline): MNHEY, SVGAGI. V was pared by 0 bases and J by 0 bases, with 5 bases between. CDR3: CASSYSSDQETQYF. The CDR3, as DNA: TGTGCCAGCAGTTACTCTAGCGACCAAGAGACCCAGTACTTC.

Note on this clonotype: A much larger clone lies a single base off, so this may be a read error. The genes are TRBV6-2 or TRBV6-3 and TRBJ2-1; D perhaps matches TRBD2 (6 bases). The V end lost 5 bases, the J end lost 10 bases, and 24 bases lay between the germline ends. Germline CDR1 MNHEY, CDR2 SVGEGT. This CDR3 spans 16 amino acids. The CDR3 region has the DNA TGTGCCAGCAGTGCGAGTTCTAGCGTAGGGTCCTACGAGCAGTTCTTC. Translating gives CASSASSSVGSYEQFF.

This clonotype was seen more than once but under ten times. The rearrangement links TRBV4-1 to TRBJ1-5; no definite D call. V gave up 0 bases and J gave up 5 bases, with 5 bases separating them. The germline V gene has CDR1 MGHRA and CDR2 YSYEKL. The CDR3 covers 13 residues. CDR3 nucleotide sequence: TGCGCCAGCAGCCAAGACGGGTATCAGCCCCAGCATTTT. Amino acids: CASSQDGYQPQHF.